Below, one TCR beta chain is given with its context. The data were taken from a study of blood T cell repertoires in COVID-19. About the study: PBMCs, B-cell-depleted T cells, or T cells were the source of the cDNA or gDNA that made up the material.

Data came from immunoSEQ multiplex PCR; TCRdb stores just in-frame clones and leaves some out. The data show about 120,000 clones, around 89% seen once. Sequenced: peripheral blood. This clonotype was sampled from a human donor with acute or convalescent COVID-19. The donor label of this sample is uncertain.

The CDR3 region has the DNA TGTGCCAGCATGACAGGGAACCATGAAGCTTTCTTT. The encoded protein is CASMTGNHEAFF. The chain recombines TRBV6-6 with TRBJ1-1, with 7 bases lining up with TRBD1. Germline V lookup: CDR1 MNHNY, CDR2 SVGAGI (reference sequence). With V trimmed by 7 bases and J by 7 bases, 6 bases remained unmatched. The CDR3 covers 12 residues.